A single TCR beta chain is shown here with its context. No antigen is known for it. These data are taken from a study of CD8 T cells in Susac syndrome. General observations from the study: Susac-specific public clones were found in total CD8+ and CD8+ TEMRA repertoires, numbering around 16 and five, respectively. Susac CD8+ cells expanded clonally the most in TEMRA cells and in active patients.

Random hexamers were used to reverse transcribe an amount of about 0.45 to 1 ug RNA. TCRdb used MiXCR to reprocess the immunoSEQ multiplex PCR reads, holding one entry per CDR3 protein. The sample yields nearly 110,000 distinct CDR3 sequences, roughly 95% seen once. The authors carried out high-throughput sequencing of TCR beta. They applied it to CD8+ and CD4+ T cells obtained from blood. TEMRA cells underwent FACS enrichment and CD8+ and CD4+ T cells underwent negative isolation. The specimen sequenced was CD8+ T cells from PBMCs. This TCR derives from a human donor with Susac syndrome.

The DNA for the CDR3 is TGTGCCAGCAGCTTAGGCGCGGGACTAGCGGGGGAAGAGACCCAGTACTTC. This codes for CASSLGAGLAGEETQYF. The chain is built from TRBV13 and TRBJ2-5; TRBD2 matches 14 bases. Germline V gene data show CDR1 as PRHDT and CDR2 as FYEKMQ (reference sequence). The ends lost 0 bases at V and 3 bases at J; junction bases unmatched: 3. The CDR3 covers 17 residues.